This is a list of T cell receptor beta chains from one sample in a study of CD8+CD57+ T cells in acquired aplastic anemia. Using its own MiXCR run on the reads, TCRdb lists one record per CDR3 protein. Of about 180,000 distinct CDR3 sequences listed, 40% to 55% were seen once; the top ten hold under 1.2%. The sample taken for sequencing was sorted CD4+, CD8+, or CD8+CD57+ T cells (not recorded which) from PBMCs. All receptors come from a human donor with aplastic anemia. Each CDR3 is given without its conserved first and last residue. Each record gives: V gene, J gene, CDR3 protein.

TRBV2	TRBJ1-2	ASRAGPRAGGYT
TRBV29-1	TRBJ1-1	SVAGLLNTEAF
TRBV2	TRBJ2-5	ASSLGIAGETQY
TRBV2	TRBJ1-6	ASFTGSSNSPLH
TRBV15	TRBJ2-5	ATSLGLQETQY
TRBV19	TRBJ2-1	ASTPQAPTYNEQF
TRBV24-1	TRBJ2-3	ATSAAGTVFTDTQY
TRBV6-1	TRBJ1-5	ASSPVDSNQPQH
TRBV2	TRBJ1-1	ASSAGGSTEAF
TRBV7-8	TRBJ2-2	ASSQEGAMNTGELF
TRBV25-1	TRBJ1-2	ASSAGVVNYGYT
TRBV19	TRBJ1-2	ASSRGQEPGYGYT
TRBV11-2	TRBJ1-1	ASSPFRGATEAF
TRBV10-3	TRBJ2-7	AISGYSGTIMGEQY
TRBV19	TRBJ2-7	ASRGQSYEQY
TRBV11-2	TRBJ2-1	ASSLGSANNEQF
TRBV29-1	TRBJ2-7	SVLRDRSYEQY
TRBV12-3/TRBV12-4	TRBJ1-4	ASSPQGGSEKLF
TRBV3-1	TRBJ2-2	ASSTGRNTGELF
TRBV7-2	TRBJ2-1	ASSGQHNEQF
TRBV20-1	TRBJ2-1	SARSSAGAGYNEQF
TRBV7-3	TRBJ1-5	ASSLRVGGDGRNQPQH
TRBV29-1	TRBJ2-3	SVHGTPSSDTQY
TRBV2	TRBJ1-2	ASGDRGWAGDGYT
TRBV5-1	TRBJ1-1	ASSGLLGGTEAF
TRBV20-1	TRBJ2-5	SALETQY
TRBV6-1	TRBJ1-6	ASRETTGVGSPLH
TRBV2	TRBJ2-3	ASDGGGGTGDTQY
TRBV20-1	TRBJ2-5	SARSFGLAGEGETQY
TRBV29-1	TRBJ1-1	SAQNTEAF
TRBV6-6	TRBJ2-7	ASSYALGGTGSYEQY
TRBV20-1	TRBJ2-7	SARVPDSYEQY
TRBV19	TRBJ1-1	ASSRGMENTEAF
TRBV19	TRBJ2-3	ASSRLIATSTGTQY
TRBV10-1	TRBJ2-2	ASSESRLHTGELF
TRBV15	TRBJ2-1	ATSRDGLAGLDEQF
TRBV7-8	TRBJ1-1	ASSLGLTEAF
TRBV19	TRBJ2-7	ASSHGWTAQSSYEQY
TRBV5-6	TRBJ2-7	ASSPDGGEQY
TRBV20-1	TRBJ1-1	SARDYEGTTEAF
TRBV19	TRBJ2-2	ASRPTGSNTGELF
TRBV10-3	TRBJ2-1	AALLGQGVVLGNEQF